The entry below gives a single TCR beta chain sequence along with its context. Its binding antigen is unknown. No base qualities exist here, and no much larger clone lies one base off it. This sample is part of a study of T cells in localized non-small cell lung cancer (TCRdb year 2020). As for the study more broadly: The study analyzed T cell repertoires of 236 early-stage NSCLC patients, comparing tumors and uninvolved tumor-adjacent lungs. NSCLC patients had a mean age of around 66 years, and around 140 were male and around 99 female. All 240 or so NSCLC patients in the cohort were treatment-naive and had localized lung tumors that were resected. What the work shows at the level of the full study, not this receptor alone: Longer overall survival was associated with higher blood T cell density, whereas shorter survival was associated with higher adjacent-lung clonality. Of the top 100 tumor clones, a median of 57 were detected in paired uninvolved adjacent lung; approximately 30 were also among that lung's top 100. Because multi-region tumor sequencing was not done, intratumor heterogeneity could not be ruled out. Because of the exploratory design, TCR variables were selected using unadjusted p-values without false-discovery rate correction. Uninvolved tumor-adjacent lung showed the highest T cell clonality, higher than tumor, which suggests more focused antigenic responses in the uninvolved tumor-adjacent lung.

TCR beta CDR3 regions were sequenced from DNA using the immunoSEQ Assay. In the source study's methods: To compute T cell density, TCR beta template counts were normalized to usable DNA, which was estimated by amplifying housekeeping genes. The preseqR package was used to estimate richness by extrapolating to 400,000 templates for PBMC samples and to 120,000 templates for tissue samples. Clonality was taken to be one minus Pielou's evenness. To identify tissue-enriched TCRs, differential abundance testing was run on productive amino-acid clonotypes with a minimum total count of 5 and an alpha of 0.1. The Jaccard Index and the Morisita Overlap Index were used to measure repertoire overlap between compartments. TCR beta CDR3s were clustered by GLIPH together with public tetramer-defined viral CDR3s, and at least three viral sequences plus V-gene enrichment were required for viral motifs. The immuneACCESS repertoire file appears here via TCRdb, limited to in-frame rearrangements. These files lack a portion of the clones; in checked studies, under half of the deficit traces to unresolved V genes, and the cause of the others is not known. V, J and clone size reflect that table, while D and trimming were determined from the DNA. Counted in this sample were around 53,000 clones; around 81% of them appeared once. Roughly 4% of the sample goes to the ten largest clones.

At diagnosis, peripheral blood, uninvolved tumor-adjacent lung and tumor were collected and stored as a combination of fresh-frozen and FFPE material. Blood samples were analyzed as peripheral blood mononuclear cells for TCR repertoire profiling. From a lookup of the germline V gene (reference sequence), CDR1 and CDR2 are GTSNPN and SVGIG. Taken from cysteine to phenylalanine, the CDR3 has 15 residues. Only the CDR3 part of the read is kept: 45 bases, read in frame from the first base. V lost 2 bases and J lost 2 bases, and the count of bases not matched to a germline gene is 7. This clonotype was obtained from a woman aged 35-70 years with stage II lung adenocarcinoma. This sample comprised PBMCs, obtained before any cancer treatment. Rearrangement joined TRBV30 to TRBJ2-3, with 7 bases in between that match TRBD1. The CDR3 loop reads CAWSTPQGLTDTQYF. The DNA reads TGTGCCTGGAGTACTCCACAGGGGCTCACAGATACGCAGTATTTT. With all but the CDR3 taken from the reference TRBV30 and TRBJ2-3 genes, the full variable domain is: SQTIHQWPATLVQPVGSPLSLECTVEGTSNPNLYWYRQAAGRGLQLLFYSVGIGQISSEVPQNLSASRPQDRQFILSSKKLLLSDSGFYLCAWSTPQGLTDTQYFGPGTRLTVL.